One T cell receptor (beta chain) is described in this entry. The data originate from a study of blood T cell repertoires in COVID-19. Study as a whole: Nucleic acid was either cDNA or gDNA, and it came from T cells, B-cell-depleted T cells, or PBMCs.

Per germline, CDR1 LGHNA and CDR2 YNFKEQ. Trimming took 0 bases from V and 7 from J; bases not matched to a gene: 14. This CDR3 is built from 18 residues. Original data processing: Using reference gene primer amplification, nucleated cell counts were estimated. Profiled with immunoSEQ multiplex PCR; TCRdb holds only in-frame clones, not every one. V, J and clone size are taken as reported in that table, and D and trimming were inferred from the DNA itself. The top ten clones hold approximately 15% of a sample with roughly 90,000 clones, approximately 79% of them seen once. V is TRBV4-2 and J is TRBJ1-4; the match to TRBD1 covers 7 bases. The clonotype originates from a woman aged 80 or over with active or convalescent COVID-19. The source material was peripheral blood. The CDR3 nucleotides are TGTGCCAGCAGCCAAGACGCAGGGGGAATTTATCGGGGTGAAAAACTGTTTTTT. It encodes CASSQDAGGIYRGEKLFF.